These T cell receptor beta chains were read from a single sample in a study of PD-1 blockade in classical Hodgkin lymphoma. Data came from immunoSEQ multiplex PCR; TCRdb stores just in-frame clones and leaves some out. The profile shows 25,000 to 35,000 clones, over 55% of them singletons. Sequencing used peripheral blood mononuclear cells (PBMCs), obtained before the second cycle of nivolumab. Every receptor here comes from a human donor with classical Hodgkin lymphoma. CDR3s include the opening cysteine and the closing phenylalanine or tryptophan. D genes are given only for firm matches. Rows give clone size only sometimes, using once, few, many, or a class for an expanded clone.

D | J | size | V | CDR3 | DNA
TRBD1 | TRBJ2-7 | - | TRBV10-3 | CAISDPPGGTYEQYF | TGTGCCATCAGTGATCCGCCAGGGGGAACCTACGAGCAGTACTTC
TRBD1 | TRBJ1-2 | - | TRBV6-6 | CASTSWDSLFHGYTF | TGTGCCAGCACTAGCTGGGACAGCCTCTTCCATGGCTACACCTTC
TRBD2 | TRBJ2-3 | - | TRBV7-2 | CASSFSGGADPDTQYF | TGTGCCAGCAGCTTTAGCGGGGGGGCCGATCCAGATACGCAGTATTTT
- | TRBJ2-7 | - | TRBV2 | CASSVRGGRSYEQYF | TGTGCCAGCAGTGTTCGAGGGGGAAGATCCTACGAGCAGTACTTC
TRBD1 | TRBJ2-2 | - | TRBV28 | CASSFGPGGEWYTGELFF | TGTGCCAGCAGTTTCGGTCCAGGGGGCGAGTGGTACACCGGGGAGCTGTTTTTT
- | TRBJ1-1 | few | TRBV4-1 | CASSQGNTEAFF | TGCGCCAGCAGCCAAGGTAACACTGAAGCTTTCTTT
- | TRBJ1-1 | - | TRBV29-1 | CSVVLAEAFF | TGCAGCGTTGTATTGGCTGAAGCTTTCTTT
- | TRBJ2-1 | - | TRBV7-2 | CASSLNGIPRSHEQFF | TGTGCCAGCAGCTTAAATGGCATCCCCCGAAGCCATGAGCAGTTCTTC
- | TRBJ2-2 | - | TRBV11-2 | CASSFGLNTGELFF | TGTGCCAGCAGCTTCGGGTTGAACACCGGGGAGCTGTTTTTT
- | TRBJ1-2 | - | TRBV2 | CASIDGGADYGYTF | TGTGCCAGCATAGATGGGGGGGCGGACTATGGCTACACCTTC
- | TRBJ1-1 | - | TRBV2 | CASSEWVGGTEAFF | TGTGCCAGCAGTGAATGGGTCGGGGGAACTGAAGCTTTCTTT
- | TRBJ1-1 | medium-sized | TRBV7-3 | CASSLPGPVNTEAFF | TGTGCCAGCAGCTTACCGGGACCTGTGAACACTGAAGCTTTCTTT
TRBD1 | TRBJ2-1 | - | TRBV10-3 | CAIMPPGQGAEQFF | TGTGCCATCATGCCCCCGGGACAGGGGGCTGAGCAGTTCTTC
TRBD1 | TRBJ1-2 | once | TRBV5-1 | CASSLVGQGGGYTF | TGCGCCAGCAGCTTGGTCGGACAGGGTGGCGGCTACACCTTC
- | TRBJ1-2 | - | TRBV27 | CASSLIGNYGYTF | TGTGCCAGCAGTTTAATAGGGAACTATGGCTACACCTTC
- | TRBJ2-3 | few | TRBV5-6 | CASSPTPTKDLPLDTQYF | TGTGCCAGCAGCCCTACCCCTACCAAGGATCTACCTTTGGATACGCAGTATTTT
- | TRBJ2-7 | once | TRBV10-3 | CAISESIDEQYF | TGTGCCATCAGTGAGTCGATAGACGAGCAGTACTTC
- | TRBJ1-2 | - | TRBV6-5 | CASRQGPNYGYTF | TGTGCCAGCAGGCAGGGGCCTAACTATGGCTACACCTTC
- | TRBJ2-2 | - | TRBV5-1 | CASSWTQGNTGELFF | TGCGCCAGCAGCTGGACACAGGGGAACACCGGGGAGCTGTTTTTT
TRBD2 | TRBJ2-7 | - | TRBV19 | CASSITSDFSYEQYF | TGTGCCAGTAGTATAACTAGCGACTTCTCCTACGAGCAGTACTTC
- | TRBJ1-2 | - | TRBV6-6 | CASTPGRGYGYTF | TGTGCCAGCACCCCAGGGAGAGGGTATGGCTACACCTTC
TRBD1 | TRBJ1-2 | few | TRBV2 | CASPGDRNYGYTF | TGTGCCAGCCCCGGGGACAGGAACTATGGCTACACCTTC